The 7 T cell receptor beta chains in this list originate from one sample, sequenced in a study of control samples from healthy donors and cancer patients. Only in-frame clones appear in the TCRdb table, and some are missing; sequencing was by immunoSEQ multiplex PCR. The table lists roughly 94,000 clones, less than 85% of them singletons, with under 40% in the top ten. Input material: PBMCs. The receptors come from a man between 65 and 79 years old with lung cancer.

Here the CDR3 reads CAISAMNTEAFF. DNA of the CDR3: TGTGCCATCAGCGCTATGAACACTGAAGCTTTCTTT. The V and J genes are TRBV10-3 and TRBJ1-1, with D unresolved. Germline V gene lookup returns CDR1 ENHRY and CDR2 SYGVKD. With 6 bases removed from V and 0 bases from J, the gap between germline ends came to 5 bases. The CDR3 is 12 amino acids.

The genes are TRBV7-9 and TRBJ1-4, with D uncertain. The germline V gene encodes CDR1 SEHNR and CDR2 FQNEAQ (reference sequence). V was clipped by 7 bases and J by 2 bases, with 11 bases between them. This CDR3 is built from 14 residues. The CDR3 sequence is CASTDGRTNEKLFF. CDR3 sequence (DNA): TGTGCCAGCACCGACGGTCGGACTAATGAAAAACTGTTTTTT. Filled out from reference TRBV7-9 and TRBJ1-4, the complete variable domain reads DTGVSQNPRHKITKRGQNVTFRCDPISEHNRLYWYRQTLGQGPEFLTYFQNEAQLEKSRLLSDRFSAERPKGSFSTLEIQRTEQGDSAMYLCASTDGRTNEKLFFGSGTQLSVL.

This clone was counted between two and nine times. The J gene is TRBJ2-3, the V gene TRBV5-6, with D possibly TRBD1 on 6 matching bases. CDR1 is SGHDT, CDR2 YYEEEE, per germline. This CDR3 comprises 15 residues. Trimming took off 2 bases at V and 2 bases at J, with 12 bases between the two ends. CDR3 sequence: CASSFQGWDTDTQYF. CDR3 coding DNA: TGTGCCAGCAGCTTCCAGGGGTGGGACACAGATACGCAGTATTTT.

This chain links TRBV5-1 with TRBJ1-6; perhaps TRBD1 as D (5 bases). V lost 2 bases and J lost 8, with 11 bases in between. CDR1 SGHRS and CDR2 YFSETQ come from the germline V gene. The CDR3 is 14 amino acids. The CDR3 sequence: CASSLGHNDSPLHF. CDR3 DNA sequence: TGCGCCAGCAGCTTAGGACATAACGATTCACCCCTCCACTTT.

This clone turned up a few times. This CDR3 reads CASGLTRGFLNTEAFF. CDR3 nucleotide sequence: TGTGCTAGTGGTTTGACACGGGGGTTTTTGAACACTGAAGCTTTCTTT. The chain couples TRBV12-5 to TRBJ1-1; perhaps TRBD1 as D (5 bases). V lost 2 bases and J lost 0, with 13 bases in between. The germline gives CDR1 LGHNT, CDR2 FRNRAP. The CDR3 consists of 16 residues. Drawing the rest from reference TRBV12-5 and TRBJ1-1, the complete variable domain is DARVTQTPRHKVTEMGQEVTMRCQPILGHNTVFWYRQTMMQGLELLAYFRNRAPLDDSGMPKDRFSAEMPDATLATLKIQPSEPRDSAVYFCASGLTRGFLNTEAFFGQGTRLTVV.

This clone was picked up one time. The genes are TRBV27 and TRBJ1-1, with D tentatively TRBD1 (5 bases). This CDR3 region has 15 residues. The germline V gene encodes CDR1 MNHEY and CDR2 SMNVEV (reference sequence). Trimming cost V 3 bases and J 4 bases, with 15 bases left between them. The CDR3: CASSFFAGGGTEAFF. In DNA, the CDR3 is TGTGCCAGCAGTTTCTTCGCGGGGGGGGGCACTGAAGCTTTCTTT.

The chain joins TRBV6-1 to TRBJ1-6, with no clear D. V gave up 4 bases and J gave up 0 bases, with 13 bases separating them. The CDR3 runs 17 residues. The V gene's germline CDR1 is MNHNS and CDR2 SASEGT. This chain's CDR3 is CASSARIGSSYNSPLHF. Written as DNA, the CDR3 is TGTGCCAGCAGTGCCAGGATAGGGAGCTCCTATAATTCACCCCTCCACTTT.